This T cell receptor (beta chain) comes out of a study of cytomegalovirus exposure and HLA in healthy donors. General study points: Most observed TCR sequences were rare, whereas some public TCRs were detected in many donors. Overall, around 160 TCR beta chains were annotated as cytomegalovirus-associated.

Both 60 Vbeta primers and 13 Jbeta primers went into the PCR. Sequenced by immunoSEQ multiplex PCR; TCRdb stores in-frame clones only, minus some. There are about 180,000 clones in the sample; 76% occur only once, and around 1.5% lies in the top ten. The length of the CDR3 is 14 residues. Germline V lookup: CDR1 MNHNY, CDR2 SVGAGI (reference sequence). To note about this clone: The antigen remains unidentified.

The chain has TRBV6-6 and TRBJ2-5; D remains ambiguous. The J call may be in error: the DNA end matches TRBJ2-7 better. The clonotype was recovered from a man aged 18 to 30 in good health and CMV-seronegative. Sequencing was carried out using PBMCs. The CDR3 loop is CASSPPGVDYEQYF. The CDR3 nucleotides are TGTGCCAGCAGCCCCCCTGGTGTGGACTACGAGCAGTACTTC.